This TCR beta chain is from a study of T cells in Graves' hyperthyroidism and ophthalmopathy. Study in general: Before treatment of any kind, peripheral blood was taken at initial diagnosis.

This clonotype was detected only a few times. Its matching antigen is unknown. General study results and limits: Ophthalmopathy was predicted by the model a median of around 5.9 months ahead of onset.

Amplification of TCR beta CDR3 regions was performed using RNA transcripts as template. First-round RT-PCR of the TCR CDR3 relied on the HTBI primer set. From the multiplex PCR reads, TCRdb called clonotypes with MiXCR, one entry per CDR3 protein. The data hold a few hundred thousand distinct CDR3 sequences, with 15% to 20% observed a single time. V dropped 5 bases and J dropped 11; count of bases not matched to a gene: 8. The germline gives CDR1 SEHNR, CDR2 FQNEAQ (reference sequence). The CDR3 is 13 amino acids. Uncontrolled infection, other autoimmune disease, pregnancy or lactation disqualified patients from enrolment. Using more than 8 ml of fresh peripheral blood, PBMCs were prepared.

Sequencing was carried out using blood. The sequence derives from a woman between 45 and 65 years old with Graves' hyperthyroidism. This chain links TRBV7-9 with TRBJ1-1; 10 nucleotides align to TRBD1. Here the CDR3 reads CASSPDRGPAAFF. The CDR3 DNA reads TGTGCCAGCAGCCCTGACAGGGGGCCTGCGGCTTTCTTT.